The 31 T cell receptor beta chains below come from one sample, sequenced in a study of blood T cell repertoires in COVID-19. Sequencing was performed with immunoSEQ multiplex PCR; in TCRdb, only in-frame clones are kept and a portion is missing. The sample includes 150,000 to 200,000 clones, approximately 87% seen only once; the top ten take 0.7% to 0.95%. The sequenced sample consisted of peripheral blood. All receptors come from a woman in her 70s with acute or convalescent COVID-19.

This clone was detected only once. The rearrangement links TRBV4-3 to TRBJ1-2; perhaps TRBD1 as D (6 bases). Trimming pared 0 bases from V and 7 bases from J, leaving 12 bases between. CDR1 LGHNA and CDR2 YSLEER come from the germline V gene. The CDR3 totals 14 residues. CDR3 protein: CASSQDLGGLGYTF. The CDR3 DNA is TGCGCCAGCAGCCAAGATCTCGGGGGGCTTGGCTACACCTTC.

The chain has TRBV18 and TRBJ1-1; D gene unclear. The CDR3 sequence is 12 residues long. V was pared by 5 bases and J by 3 bases, with 7 bases between. The germline CDR1 and CDR2 sequences are KGHSH and LQKENI. For the CDR3, the DNA is TGTGCCAGCTCATTGGGCTACACTGAAGCTTTCTTT. Encoded protein: CASSLGYTEAFF.

This chain uses TRBV19 with TRBJ2-1; no firm D call. Germline values: CDR1 LNHDA, CDR2 SQIVND (reference sequence). The CDR3 length is 13 residues. Trimming took 4 bases from V and 15 from J, leaving 19 bases between them. The CDR3 reads CASSTYSLPTAFF. CDR3 nucleotides: TGTGCCAGTAGTACTTACAGTCTCCCCACCGCGTTCTTC.

The chain recombines TRBV11-3 with TRBJ2-2, with TRBD2 matching 7 bases. V trimming: 0 bases; J trimming: 4 bases; junction bases outside the gene matches: 17. The V gene's germline CDR1 is SGHNT and CDR2 YENEEA. This CDR3 is 20 amino acids long. As DNA, the CDR3 is TGTGCCAGCAGCTTAGAGGATAAATTCGGGAGGCGTTCGGGCACCGGGGAGCTGTTTTTT. Protein sequence: CASSLEDKFGRRSGTGELFF. Full variable domain (missing parts from reference TRBV11-3 and TRBJ2-2): EAGVVQSPRYKIIEKKQPVAFWCNPISGHNTLYWYLQNLGQGPELLIRYENEEAVDDSQLPKDRFSAERLKGVDSTLKIQPAELGDSAVYLCASSLEDKFGRRSGTGELFFGEGSRLTVL.

This clone was found a few times. The V gene is TRBV2, the J gene TRBJ1-2, with TRBD1 matching over 7 bases. V shed 8 bases and J 0 bases; nucleotides not matched to a gene: 6. Germline CDR1 reads SNHLY; CDR2 reads FYNNEI. The CDR3 length is 14 residues. The CDR3 region has the DNA TGTGCCAGCTCCCGGGACAGCACTAACTATGGCTACACCTTC. It yields the protein CASSRDSTNYGYTF.

This clone was seen more than once but under ten times. This chain uses TRBV5-6 with TRBJ2-7; a weak D match, TRBD2 (5 bases). CDR3 length: 12 residues. Germline assignment: CDR1 SGHDT and CDR2 YYEEEE. V was cut by 2 bases and J by 5 bases, with 8 bases left in between. DNA of the CDR3: TGTGCCAGCAGCTTTGGGGAGCACGAGCAGTACTTC. It specifies CASSFGEHEQYF.

As DNA, the CDR3 is TGTGCCAGCAGTCCTTACAGGGGACTTCGGGATATTGCAACTAATGAAAAACTGTTTTTT. Amino acid sequence: CASSPYRGLRDIATNEKLFF. V and J are TRBV28 and TRBJ1-4, with TRBD1 identical over 7 bases. CDR3 length equals 20 residues. The J segment lost 0 bases and the V segment lost 5 bases, leaving 18 bases of the junction unmatched. Germline CDR1 and CDR2: MDHEN and SYDVKM.

This chain links TRBV19 with TRBJ2-5; TRBD1 matches at 10 bases. The germline gives CDR1 LNHDA, CDR2 SQIVND (reference sequence). This CDR3 has 15 amino acids. The V gene end was trimmed by 6 bases and the J gene end by 1 base; junction bases not matched to a gene: 5. This CDR3 reads CASRGRTGGQETQYF. DNA for the CDR3: TGTGCCAGTAGAGGCCGGACAGGGGGCCAAGAGACCCAGTACTTC. Together with reference TRBV19 and TRBJ2-5, the CDR3 gives the full variable domain: DGGITQSPKYLFRKEGQNVTLSCEQNLNHDAMYWYRQDPGQGLRLIYYSQIVNDFQKGDIAEGYSVSREKKESFPLTVTSAQKNPTAFYLCASRGRTGGQETQYFGPGTRLLVL.

This chain connects TRBV6-5 to TRBJ2-7, with 7 bases fitting TRBD1. The junction had 5 bases not matched to a gene; V was cut back by 4 bases and J by 2 bases. Germline V gene lookup returns CDR1 MNHEY and CDR2 SVGAGI. This CDR3 region has 14 residues. CDR3 nucleotide sequence: TGTGCCAGCAGTTCCGGGACAGAAGCCTACGAGCAGTACTTC. It codes for CASSSGTEAYEQYF.

The chain joins TRBV6-1 to TRBJ1-3; D is undetermined. V was cut by 3 bases and J by 0 bases, with 9 bases left in between. Germline assignment: CDR1 MNHNS and CDR2 SASEGT. There are 15 residues in the CDR3. The CDR3 here is CASSDDTYSGNTIYF. The DNA of the CDR3 is TGTGCCAGCAGTGACGACACTTACTCTGGAAACACCATATATTTT.

This clone was observed a single time. The gene calls are TRBV7-2 and TRBJ2-5, with TRBD1 identical over 10 bases. The CDR3 runs 12 residues. Germline loops: CDR1 SGHTA, CDR2 FQGNSA. The trim removed 3 bases at V and 9 bases at J, leaving 1 base unmatched. The DNA for the CDR3 is TGTGCCAGCAGCTTTGGGACAGGGGCCCAGTACTTC. Its protein product is CASSFGTGAQYF.

The genes are TRBV2 and TRBJ1-1, with D unclear. Germline lookup yields CDR1 SNHLY and CDR2 FYNNEI. V lost 5 bases, J lost 0 bases, and 7 bases lay in between. This CDR3 contains 13 residues. The CDR3 loop reads CASSPPVNTEAFF. CDR3 coding DNA: TGTGCCAGCAGTCCCCCGGTGAACACTGAAGCTTTCTTT.

V usage is TRBV10-1 and J usage is TRBJ2-3; 8 nucleotides line up with TRBD2. The CDR3 extends over 15 amino acids. Germline loops: CDR1 WNHNN, CDR2 SYGVQD (reference sequence). V dropped 2 bases and J dropped 1; count of bases not matched to a gene: 2. In DNA, the CDR3 is TGCGCCAGCAGTGAGGGGGGACTAGGCACAGATACGCAGTATTTT. This codes for CASSEGGLGTDTQYF.

The chain links TRBV27 to TRBJ2-7; 9 bases fit TRBD1. Trimming took 7 bases from V and 1 from J; bases not matched to a gene: 2. The CDR3 extends over 13 amino acids. CDR1 and CDR2 (germline): MNHEY, SMNVEV (reference sequence). The CDR3, as DNA: TGTGCCAGCACCGGGACAGGGTCCTACGAGCAGTACTTC. Its protein is CASTGTGSYEQYF.

CDR3 sequence (DNA): TGTGCCAGCAGTGGGGGACAGGTGATTAACTATGGCTACACCTTC. Translated, it gives CASSGGQVINYGYTF. The chain employs TRBV28 and TRBJ1-2; TRBD1 matches 8 bases. The CDR3 is 15 amino acids. The V segment lost 5 bases and the J segment 1 base; nucleotides outside the gene matches: 6. Per germline, CDR1 MDHEN and CDR2 SYDVKM.

V and J are TRBV3-1 (or the pseudogene TRBV3-2) and TRBJ2-5, with 10 bases matching TRBD1. The J call may be incorrect, as the DNA end agrees better with TRBJ2-7. Germline V gene lookup returns CDR1 LGHDT and CDR2 YNNKEL (reference sequence). The length of the CDR3 is 15 residues. The CDR3 region is CASSQGTGGSYEQYF. For the CDR3, the DNA is TGTGCCAGCAGCCAAGGGACAGGGGGCTCCTACGAGCAGTACTTC.

The chain uses TRBV29-1 and TRBJ1-1, with TRBD1 as a possible D gene (5 bases). Per the germline V gene, CDR1 is SQVTM and CDR2 is ANQGSEA. V lost 7 bases and J 0 bases, leaving 12 bases between the germline ends. There are 13 residues in the CDR3. Here the CDR3 reads CSATDTMNTEAFF. The CDR3 nucleotides read TGCAGCGCGACGGACACCATGAACACTGAAGCTTTCTTT. The entire variable domain, with the rest obtained from reference TRBV29-1 and TRBJ1-1, is as follows: SAVISQKPSRDICQRGTSLTIQCQVDSQVTMMFWYRQQPGQSLTLIATANQGSEATYESGFVIDKFPISRPNLTFSTLTVSNMSPEDSSIYLCSATDTMNTEAFFGQGTRLTVV.

The V call is TRBV18, the J call TRBJ2-3, with TRBD2 matching 8 bases. The CDR3 contains 17 residues. V was pared by 5 bases and J by 0 bases, with 10 bases of the junction left unmatched. The germline CDR1 and CDR2 sequences are KGHSH and LQKENI. The CDR3 coding sequence is TGTGCCAGCTCATTTAGCGGGGCCTTAAAGAGCACAGATACGCAGTATTTT. Protein: CASSFSGALKSTDTQYF.

The V gene is TRBV5-1, the J gene TRBJ1-2, with D uncertain. V lost 3 bases to trimming and J lost 3 bases, with 18 bases between them. CDR1 is SGHRS and CDR2 is YFSETQ in the germline V gene. The CDR3 runs 16 residues. In nucleotides, the CDR3 is TGCGCCAGCAGCTCGACGAGATTGGAGGGTTACTATGGCTACACCTTC. Protein sequence: CASSSTRLEGYYGYTF.

The chain links TRBV6-1 to TRBJ2-7; 7 bases agree with TRBD1. Germline CDR1 and CDR2: MNHNS and SASEGT. The CDR3 is 14 residues long. Trimming took 0 bases from V and 4 from J; bases not matched to a gene: 3. CDR3 in DNA: TGTGCCAGCAGTGAAGCTGGGACAGCTTACGAGCAGTACTTC. Amino acids: CASSEAGTAYEQYF.

This clone showed up just a few times. The rearrangement joins TRBV28 to TRBJ1-5; no firm D call. Trimming left V 5 bases short and J 2 bases short, with 16 bases between. Germline lookup yields CDR1 MDHEN and CDR2 SYDVKM. This CDR3 has 16 residues. The CDR3 protein is CASSPQMAGGNQPQHF. The CDR3 region has the DNA TGTGCCAGCAGTCCCCAGATGGCGGGCGGCAATCAGCCCCAGCATTTT. The entire variable domain, with the rest obtained from reference TRBV28 and TRBJ1-5, is as follows: DVKVTQSSRYLVKRTGEKVFLECVQDMDHENMFWYRQDPGLGLRLIYFSYDVKMKEKGDIPEGYSVSREKKERFSLILESASTNQTSMYLCASSPQMAGGNQPQHFGDGTRLSIL.

The rearrangement links TRBV3-1 (or the pseudogene TRBV3-2) to TRBJ1-1, with a weak D call TRBD1 (6 bases). The germline V gene encodes CDR1 LGHDT and CDR2 YNNKEL (reference sequence). Trimming took 7 bases from V and 3 from J, leaving 15 bases between them. This CDR3 has 14 residues. The CDR3 DNA follows: TGTGCCAGCAATTTAGGGGGAAGAGACACTGAAGCTTTCTTT. Translation gives CASNLGGRDTEAFF.

The chain employs TRBV18 and TRBJ2-6; D unclear. V was clipped by 0 bases and J by 0 bases, with 3 bases between them. CDR1 is KGHSH, CDR2 LQKENI, per germline. CDR3 length: 15 amino acids. Written as DNA, the CDR3 is TGTGCCAGCTCACCACCGGCCTCTGGGGCCAACGTCCTGACTTTC. It translates to CASSPPASGANVLTF.

The V call is TRBV27, the J call TRBJ1-2, with D uncertain. The CDR3 runs 14 residues. The ends were cut back, 4 bases at V and 7 bases at J, with 16 bases in the middle. Per germline, CDR1 MNHEY and CDR2 SMNVEV (reference sequence). The chain's CDR3 is CASSSGYRAGGYTF. CDR3 nucleotides: TGTGCCAGCAGTTCGGGGTACCGCGCGGGTGGCTACACCTTC.

The rearrangement joins TRBV10-3 to TRBJ1-1; D not certain. The CDR3 has 11 residues. Trimming took off 10 bases at V and 1 base at J, with 7 bases between the two ends. Looked up from germline, CDR1 is ENHRY and CDR2 is SYGVKD. CDR3 in DNA: TGTGCCACGTCACAGAACACTGAAGCTTTCTTT. Protein sequence: CATSQNTEAFF.

The rearrangement uses TRBV19 and TRBJ1-2; 7 bases are a match to TRBD1. J was trimmed by 0 bases and V by 4 bases; bases with no gene match: 2. CDR1 is LNHDA, CDR2 SQIVND, per germline (reference sequence). The CDR3 spans 14 residues. CDR3 residues: CASSRDRANYGYTF. The CDR3, as DNA: TGTGCCAGTAGTAGGGACAGAGCTAACTATGGCTACACCTTC.

This rearrangement joins TRBV19 to TRBJ1-1; 10 bases agree with TRBD1. Germline lookup yields CDR1 LNHDA and CDR2 SQIVND (reference sequence). This CDR3 is 16 amino acids long. V was pared by 3 bases and J by 5 bases, with 9 bases of the junction left unmatched. The CDR3 is CASSILRQGANTEAFF. In nucleotides, the CDR3 is TGTGCCAGTAGTATTCTCCGACAGGGGGCAAATACTGAAGCTTTCTTT.

J is TRBJ2-2 and V is TRBV18, with D maybe TRBD1 (6 bases). Germline loops: CDR1 KGHSH, CDR2 LQKENI. CDR3 size: 15 residues. V lost 3 bases and J lost 5, with 13 bases in between. CDR3 sequence (DNA): TGTGCCAGCTCACCTCCGGGACACCCAACCGGGGAGCTGTTTTTT. Translating gives CASSPPGHPTGELFF. Full variable domain (missing parts from reference TRBV18 and TRBJ2-2): NAGVMQNPRHLVRRRGQEARLRCSPMKGHSHVYWYRQLPEEGLKFMVYLQKENIIDESGMPKERFSAEFPKEGPSILRIQQVVRGDSAAYFCASSPPGHPTGELFFGEGSRLTVL.

This chain uses TRBV5-6 with TRBJ2-7, with 8 positions matching TRBD2. The CDR3 consists of 16 residues. The germline CDR1 and CDR2 sequences are SGHDT and YYEEEE. The ends lost 3 bases at V and 2 bases at J; junction bases unmatched: 10. CDR3 residues: CASSSNGAGATYEQYF. The CDR3 DNA reads TGTGCCAGCAGCTCTAACGGAGCGGGGGCCACCTACGAGCAGTACTTC.

V gene TRBV7-8 combines with J gene TRBJ1-1; 9 positions agree with TRBD1. Germline CDR1 reads SGHVS; CDR2 reads FQNEAQ. This CDR3 is 14 amino acids long. J gave up 5 bases and V 5 bases, and 6 bases lay outside the gene matches. Written as DNA, the CDR3 is TGTGCCAGCAGCGTACAGGGGGCGAGGACTGAAGCTTTCTTT. The encoded protein is CASSVQGARTEAFF.

The CDR3 region has the DNA TGTGCCAGCAGCAAATCGACAGGGTTCGACTATGGCTACACCTTC. Amino acid sequence: CASSKSTGFDYGYTF. The rearrangement uses TRBV7-8 and TRBJ1-2; 7 nucleotides agree with TRBD1. V lost 5 bases, J lost 3 bases, and 9 bases stayed unmatched. Germline V gives CDR1 SGHVS, CDR2 FQNEAQ. The length of the CDR3 is 15 residues.